The 18 T cell receptor beta chains below come from one sample, sequenced in a study of CD8+ T cells in alopecia areata. After isolation, RNA underwent reverse transcription to generate cDNA as the sequencing template. Assay: immunoSEQ multiplex PCR; the TCRdb copy retains only in-frame clones and omits some. The profile shows 90,000 to 130,000 clones, 59% of them singletons. The material sequenced was CD8+ T cells sorted from blood. These receptors were taken from a human donor in good health.

The chain carries TRBV13 and TRBJ1-5; the D gene is possibly TRBD1 (6 bases). Germline V gives CDR1 PRHDT, CDR2 FYEKMQ (reference sequence). The CDR3 extends over 14 amino acids. The germline V and J ends were trimmed by 5 bases and 4 bases, with 12 bases remaining between them. This CDR3 is CASSQGPRNQPQHF. The CDR3 nucleotides are TGTGCCAGCAGCCAGGGGCCGAGAAATCAGCCCCAGCATTTT.

This clone was seen only a few times. The chain carries TRBV7-9 and TRBJ2-7, with 9 bases aligning to TRBD1. Germline V lookup: CDR1 SEHNR, CDR2 FQNEAQ (reference sequence). The CDR3 totals 13 residues. The junction had 3 bases not matched to a gene; V was cut back by 6 bases and J by 3 bases. CDR3 bases: TGTGCCAGCAGACCGGGACAGGGCTACGAGCAGTACTTC. It specifies CASRPGQGYEQYF.

V is TRBV13 and J is TRBJ1-1, with D unclear. V was trimmed by 2 bases and J by 1 base, leaving 11 bases between them. The V gene's germline CDR1 is PRHDT and CDR2 FYEKMQ (reference sequence). There are 15 residues in the CDR3. DNA for the CDR3: TGTGCCAGCAGCTTACTGGTGACAACGAACACTGAAGCTTTCTTT. Translated, it gives CASSLLVTTNTEAFF.

The count of this clone is one. This rearrangement joins TRBV4-1 to TRBJ2-2; a possible D gene is TRBD2 (5 bases). The germline V gene encodes CDR1 MGHRA and CDR2 YSYEKL. The CDR3 length is 13 residues. V gave up 1 base and J gave up 7 bases, with 7 bases separating them. As DNA, the CDR3 is TGCGCCAGCAGCCAAGTAGCGTACGGGGAGCTGTTTTTT. This gives the protein CASSQVAYGELFF.

The V and J genes are TRBV7-2 and TRBJ1-2; 7 bases are shared with TRBD1. Germline CDR1 SGHTA, CDR2 FQGNSA. The CDR3 length is 17 residues. V was pared by 4 bases and J by 4 bases, with 15 bases of the junction left unmatched. CDR3 protein: CASSSRGGPGATYGYTF. In DNA, the CDR3 is TGTGCCAGCAGCTCACGAGGGGGCCCTGGCGCTACCTATGGCTACACCTTC.

The V call is TRBV5-4, the J call TRBJ2-1; maybe TRBD1 (5 bases). The CDR3 is 15 residues long. Trimming left V 4 bases short and J 2 bases short, with 13 bases between. Germline V gene sequence: CDR1 SGHNT, CDR2 YYREEE (reference sequence). The CDR3: CASSPAKGPYNEQFF. The CDR3 nucleotides are TGTGCCAGCAGCCCGGCGAAGGGGCCCTACAATGAGCAGTTCTTC.

The table lists this clone with a few counts. The rearrangement links TRBV5-6 to TRBJ2-2, with 7 bases matching TRBD1. Trimming cost V 4 bases and J 5 bases; bases outside gene matches: 11. The CDR3 sequence is 16 residues long. Germline CDR1 is SGHDT and CDR2 is YYEEEE. As DNA, the CDR3 is TGTGCCAGCAGCGCTAGGCACAGGGGCCGTACCGGGGAGCTGTTTTTT. Translation: CASSARHRGRTGELFF.

This clone turned up a few times. The chain uses TRBV29-1 and TRBJ2-1, with 9 bases aligning to TRBD1. This CDR3 contains 14 residues. V shed 7 bases, J shed 10 bases, and the junction held 14 bases outside the gene matches. In germline, CDR1 is SQVTM, CDR2 ANQGSEA. The CDR3 spells CSGLTQTGGGEQFF. CDR3 coding DNA: TGCAGCGGATTGACGCAGACAGGGGGAGGCGAGCAGTTCTTC.

Comments on this clone: The junction shows a germline mismatch at one end, possibly a read error. This chain links TRBV23-1 with TRBJ2-7; 9 bases align to TRBD1. TRBV23-1 is noted as an ORF with a role that remains uncertain. The CDR3 is made up of 13 amino acids. The CDR3, as DNA: TGCGCCAGCAGTCGGTTCACACCGGGACAGGGTAACTTC. Encoded protein: CASSRFTPGQGNF.

This clone turned up a few times. The CDR3 region is CASSQSTDTQYF. In nucleotides, the CDR3 is TGTGCCAGCAGCCAGTCCACAGATACGCAGTATTTT. The chain has TRBV27 and TRBJ2-3; D gene unclear. V was trimmed by 6 bases and J by 2 bases, leaving 6 bases between them. This CDR3 spans 12 amino acids. Germline CDR1 MNHEY, CDR2 SMNVEV (reference sequence).

The chain joins TRBV4-1 to TRBJ2-1; TRBD2 might be the D (5 bases). The V end was cut by 4 bases, the J end by 5 bases, with 15 bases between. The CDR3 length is 15 residues. Per germline, CDR1 MGHRA and CDR2 YSYEKL. The CDR3 sequence is CASSPLLGANNEQFF. CDR3 DNA sequence: TGCGCCAGCAGCCCCCTTTTGGGAGCTAACAATGAGCAGTTCTTC.

The rearrangement joins TRBV7-9 to TRBJ1-2; TRBD1 is a possible D gene (5 bases). Trimming pared 7 bases from V and 5 bases from J, leaving 17 bases between. CDR1 is SEHNR, CDR2 FQNEAQ, per germline (reference sequence). The length of the CDR3 is 14 residues. CDR3 bases: TGTGCCAGCACCCCAGTGGGTGGGGGATATGGCTACACCTTC. Amino acids: CASTPVGGGYGYTF. Supplemented by reference TRBV7-9 and TRBJ1-2, the full variable domain reads DTGVSQNPRHKITKRGQNVTFRCDPISEHNRLYWYRQTLGQGPEFLTYFQNEAQLEKSRLLSDRFSAERPKGSFSTLEIQRTEQGDSAMYLCASTPVGGGYGYTFGSGTRLTVV.

V and J are TRBV7-2 and TRBJ2-3; 11 bases map to TRBD2. This CDR3 is built from 15 residues. CDR1 is SGHTA, CDR2 FQGNSA, per germline. Trimming at V came to 3 bases and at J to 2 bases, leaving 1 base not matched to a gene. CDR3 coding DNA: TGTGCCAGCAGCTTTAGCGGGGGGGACACAGATACGCAGTATTTT. Translated: CASSFSGGDTDTQYF.

The chain joins TRBV13 to TRBJ2-3; 9 bases fit TRBD2. Germline-derived CDR1 and CDR2 are PRHDT and FYEKMQ (reference sequence). There are 15 residues in the CDR3. V lost 4 bases to trimming and J lost 1 base; unmatched junction nucleotides: 3. Here the CDR3 reads CASSSGLARTDTQYF. DNA for the CDR3: TGTGCCAGCAGCTCAGGACTAGCGCGCACAGATACGCAGTATTTT.

CDR3 sequence: CASSLYSGFNEQFF. The CDR3 DNA follows: TGTGCCAGCAGTTTATATAGCGGGTTCAATGAGCAGTTCTTC. The V gene is TRBV27, the J gene TRBJ2-1; the match to TRBD2 covers 7 bases. The germline V gene has CDR1 MNHEY and CDR2 SMNVEV (reference sequence). Unmatched junction bases numbered 3, after V lost 1 base and J lost 6 bases. The length of the CDR3 is 14 residues.

The chain employs TRBV18 and TRBJ1-5; D may be TRBD1 (5 bases). The CDR3 totals 14 residues. From germline, CDR1 is KGHSH and CDR2 LQKENI. The V gene lost 2 bases and the J gene lost 2 bases, with 7 bases spanning the gap. The chain's CDR3 is CASSPAGGNQPQHF. The CDR3 coding sequence is TGTGCCAGCTCACCAGCGGGGGGCAATCAGCCCCAGCATTTT.

This rearrangement joins TRBV7-8 to TRBJ1-6; TRBD1 matches 7 bases. V trimming: 7 bases; J trimming: 11 bases; junction bases outside the gene matches: 20. This CDR3 has 17 amino acids. Germline CDR1 is SGHVS and CDR2 is FQNEAQ. The CDR3: CASTLAVQRQGVTPLHF. CDR3 DNA: TGTGCCAGCACCCTAGCGGTCCAGAGGCAGGGGGTAACACCCCTCCACTTT.

A few counts support this clone. This rearrangement joins TRBV13 to TRBJ1-2; D ambiguous. V lost 3 bases and J lost 3, with 11 bases in between. Germline CDR1 PRHDT, CDR2 FYEKMQ (reference sequence). This CDR3 comprises 14 residues. The CDR3, as DNA: TGTGCCAGCAGCTTGGAGCACCAGGACTATGGCTACACCTTC. Residues: CASSLEHQDYGYTF.